The clone carrying this TCR beta chain was picked up a small number of times. Its antigen is not identified. The sample comes from a study of CD8 T cells in ankylosing spondylitis. Study-wide results and caveats: Clones that were linked to disease were CD8+ and were relatively rare in peripheral blood.

This CDR3 region has 15 residues. Germline CDR1 is KGHSH and CDR2 is LQKENI. Trimming removed 5 bases from V and 3 bases from J; junction bases left unmatched: 8. Preparation of TCR beta libraries was done by quantitative 5'-RACE with molecular barcodes. TCRdb reprocessed the 5' RACE reads via MiXCR and lists one record per CDR3 protein. The table shows approximately 250,000 distinct CDR3 sequences, with under 8.5% occurring only once. The source of this sequence is a female donor with ankylosing spondylitis or in good health (not recorded which). The V call is TRBV18, the J call TRBJ2-7; TRBD1 matches 9 bases. Sequencing was done on a sample of blood, either unsorted or a sorted T cell fraction (not recorded which). The CDR3 protein is CASSTRRDRDYEQYF. CDR3 bases: TGTGCCAGCTCAACTAGAAGGGACAGGGACTACGAGCAGTACTTC.